The next 30 T cell receptor beta chains were all read from a single sample in a study of PD-1 blockade in mismatch repair-deficient tumors. Assay used: immunoSEQ multiplex PCR; TCRdb lists only in-frame clones, some missing. The table shows about 130,000 clones, with about 90% occurring only once. The specimen comprised peripheral blood, sampled about 17 months after starting pembrolizumab. The receptors come from an adult with mismatch repair-deficient cancer.

The gene calls are TRBV19 and TRBJ1-1, with 9 bases aligning to TRBD1. V gave up 9 bases and J gave up 3 bases; unmatched junction bases: 11. This CDR3 has 15 amino acids. Germline CDR1 reads LNHDA; CDR2 reads SQIVND (reference sequence). The CDR3 loop is CASLNRGRFDTEAFF. The CDR3 DNA sequence: TGTGCCAGCCTAAACAGGGGGCGCTTCGACACTGAAGCTTTCTTT. Full variable domain (remainder filled in from reference TRBV19 and TRBJ1-1): DGGITQSPKYLFRKEGQNVTLSCEQNLNHDAMYWYRQDPGQGLRLIYYSQIVNDFQKGDIAEGYSVSREKKESFPLTVTSAQKNPTAFYLCASLNRGRFDTEAFFGQGTRLTVV.

The rearrangement links TRBV7-2 to TRBJ2-7; D gene ambiguous. Germline CDR1 SGHTA, CDR2 FQGNSA. V was pared by 5 bases and J by 0 bases, with 14 bases between. The CDR3 runs 15 residues. The CDR3 bases are TGTGCCAGCAGCCGTACCCGGCAGCCCTCCTACGAGCAGTACTTC. Protein sequence: CASSRTRQPSYEQYF.

The chain is built from TRBV7-2 and TRBJ2-1, with a tentative D call TRBD2 (5 bases). In germline, CDR1 is SGHTA, CDR2 FQGNSA. The V and J ends lost 10 bases and 5 bases respectively, with 21 bases between them. CDR3 length: 15 residues. This CDR3 is CATGISVRVNNEQFF. The CDR3 DNA reads as TGTGCCACAGGAATTAGCGTGAGGGTCAACAATGAGCAGTTCTTC.

The chain employs TRBV4-1 and TRBJ1-4; D is unclear. The CDR3 runs to 16 residues. CDR1 MGHRA and CDR2 YSYEKL come from the germline V gene. Trimming pared 0 bases from V and 0 bases from J, leaving 8 bases between. This chain's CDR3 is CASSQERGATNEKLFF. In DNA, the CDR3 is TGCGCCAGCAGCCAAGAACGCGGGGCAACTAATGAAAAACTGTTTTTT.

The chain is built from TRBV11-2 and TRBJ1-1; D uncertain. Trimming took 2 bases from V and 0 from J, leaving 10 bases between them. The CDR3 has 15 residues. Germline V gene lookup returns CDR1 SGHAT and CDR2 FQNNGV. The CDR3 reads CASSLSGRMNTEAFF. DNA for the CDR3: TGTGCCAGCAGCTTAAGTGGGAGGATGAACACTGAAGCTTTCTTT.

The chain uses TRBV9 and TRBJ2-5, with D hard to call. The length of the CDR3 is 13 residues. Germline CDR1 and CDR2: SGDLS and YYNGEE. V gave up 4 bases and J gave up 4 bases, with 11 bases separating them. CDR3 amino acids: CASSRAVGETQYF. CDR3 DNA: TGTGCCAGCAGCCGAGCCGTAGGAGAGACCCAGTACTTC.

The rearrangement uses TRBV11-2 and TRBJ2-5; D not certain. The germline V gene has CDR1 SGHAT and CDR2 FQNNGV. Trimming left V 5 bases short and J 5 bases short, with 15 bases between. The length of the CDR3 is 14 residues. The CDR3 loop is CASSHPVPWETQYF. CDR3 nucleotide sequence: TGTGCCAGCAGCCATCCGGTGCCGTGGGAGACCCAGTACTTC. Together with reference TRBV11-2 and TRBJ2-5, the CDR3 gives the full variable domain: EAGVAQSPRYKIIEKRQSVAFWCNPISGHATLYWYQQILGQGPKLLIQFQNNGVVDDSQLPKDRFSAERLKGVDSTLKIQPAKLEDSAVYLCASSHPVPWETQYFGPGTRLLVL.

The V call is TRBV25-1, the J call TRBJ2-1; possible D gene TRBD2, 5 bases. CDR1 MGHDK and CDR2 SYGVNS come from the germline V gene. Deletions cut 1 base from V and 9 bases from J, with 13 bases between. The CDR3 extends over 14 amino acids. The CDR3 sequence: CASSELLDTSEQFF. The CDR3 DNA follows: TGTGCCAGCAGTGAATTACTAGATACCTCTGAGCAGTTCTTC.

The chain carries TRBV4-1 and TRBJ2-1, with D possibly TRBD1 on 5 matching bases. This CDR3 region has 17 residues. In germline, CDR1 is MGHRA, CDR2 YSYEKL. Trimming cost V 2 bases and J 0 bases, with 14 bases left between them. Here the CDR3 DNA reads TGCGCCAGCAGCCAAACCCCACAAACAGGCTCCTACAATGAGCAGTTCTTC. This translates into CASSQTPQTGSYNEQFF.

The chain has TRBV19 and TRBJ1-1; D is unclear. Looked up from germline, CDR1 is LNHDA and CDR2 is SQIVND (reference sequence). This CDR3 spans 13 amino acids. Trimming removed 5 bases from V and 3 bases from J, with 10 bases in between. The CDR3 nucleotides read TGTGCCAGTAGTTTGACGGGGTACACTGAAGCTTTCTTT. It yields the protein CASSLTGYTEAFF.

The chain is built from TRBV28 and TRBJ1-5; possible D gene TRBD1, 5 bases. The V end lost 2 bases, the J end lost 7 bases, and 6 bases lay between the germline ends. CDR3 size: 12 residues. Germline V gene data show CDR1 as MDHEN and CDR2 as SYDVKM. The CDR3 reads CASSLQGQPQHF. CDR3 DNA sequence: TGTGCCAGCAGTTTACAGGGCCAGCCCCAGCATTTT.

A few counts support this clone. This chain uses TRBV4-2 with TRBJ1-5; D is uncertain. Trimming took 1 base from V and 0 from J, leaving 7 bases between them. CDR1 is LGHNA and CDR2 is YNFKEQ in the germline V gene. This CDR3 comprises 15 residues. The DNA for the CDR3 is TGTGCCAGCAGCCAAGGAACAAATAGCAATCAGCCCCAGCATTTT. Protein product: CASSQGTNSNQPQHF.

This chain connects TRBV7-8 to TRBJ2-7, with unresolved D. Germline V gives CDR1 SGHVS, CDR2 FQNEAQ. The CDR3 is made up of 13 amino acids. The V gene lost 5 bases and the J gene lost 2 bases, with 10 bases spanning the gap. The CDR3 spells CASSPKGTYEQYF. CDR3 DNA: TGTGCCAGCAGCCCGAAGGGCACCTACGAGCAGTACTTC.

J is TRBJ1-5 and V is TRBV19; 7 bases align to TRBD1. CDR3 length equals 15 residues. Germline V gene sequence: CDR1 LNHDA, CDR2 SQIVND (reference sequence). Trimming removed 6 bases from V and 0 bases from J; junction bases left unmatched: 5. The CDR3 sequence: CASSDRAYSNQPQHF. The CDR3 region has the DNA TGTGCCAGTAGCGACAGGGCTTATAGCAATCAGCCCCAGCATTTT.

This chain connects TRBV19 to TRBJ2-3, with TRBD2 identical over 8 bases. After removal of 5 bases from V and 2 bases from J, the junction contained 6 bases not matched to a gene. In germline, CDR1 is LNHDA, CDR2 SQIVND (reference sequence). This CDR3 is built from 15 residues. CDR3 loop: CASSFGTRTTDTQYF. The CDR3 DNA is TGTGCCAGTAGTTTCGGGACTAGAACCACAGATACGCAGTATTTT.

The chain employs TRBV5-1 and TRBJ2-7, with 8 positions matching TRBD1. Unmatched junction bases numbered 7, after V lost 0 bases and J lost 5 bases. The germline gives CDR1 SGHRS, CDR2 YFSETQ. The CDR3 is 15 residues long. The CDR3 protein is CASSLVSGGMDEQYF. CDR3 nucleotides: TGCGCCAGCAGCTTGGTTTCAGGGGGCATGGACGAGCAGTACTTC.

The genes are TRBV29-1 and TRBJ1-1; no clear D. This CDR3 comprises 13 residues. With 7 bases removed from V and 1 base from J, the gap between germline ends came to 13 bases. The germline V gene has CDR1 SQVTM and CDR2 ANQGSEA. The CDR3 is CSADRAENTEAFF. CDR3 DNA sequence: TGCAGCGCTGACCGGGCCGAGAACACTGAAGCTTTCTTT.

The gene calls are TRBV19 and TRBJ1-5, with D perhaps TRBD1 (5 bases). V was pared by 3 bases and J by 0 bases, with 9 bases between. The germline gives CDR1 LNHDA, CDR2 SQIVND (reference sequence). The CDR3 is made up of 15 amino acids. The CDR3 DNA sequence: TGTGCCAGTAGTATTGGACATTATAGCAATCAGCCCCAGCATTTT. It yields the protein CASSIGHYSNQPQHF. The full variable domain, completed using reference TRBV19 and TRBJ1-5, is DGGITQSPKYLFRKEGQNVTLSCEQNLNHDAMYWYRQDPGQGLRLIYYSQIVNDFQKGDIAEGYSVSREKKESFPLTVTSAQKNPTAFYLCASSIGHYSNQPQHFGDGTRLSIL.

The rearrangement uses TRBV4-1 and TRBJ2-1, with D uncertain. The CDR3 totals 13 residues. The ends were cut back, 1 base at V and 7 bases at J, with 8 bases in the middle. The V gene's germline CDR1 is MGHRA and CDR2 YSYEKL. The CDR3 region has the DNA TGCGCCAGCAGCCAAGTAATCGGGAATGAGCAGTTCTTC. Translated, it gives CASSQVIGNEQFF.

This chain uses TRBV6-5 with TRBJ2-2; 7 nucleotides align to TRBD1. Trimming cost V 5 bases and J 4 bases; bases outside gene matches: 7. CDR1 and CDR2 (germline): MNHEY, SVGAGI. This CDR3 has 15 residues. CDR3 DNA sequence: TGTGCCAGCAGTACAGGGGCCGCGGTCACCGGGGAGCTGTTTTTT. Translating gives CASSTGAAVTGELFF.

This chain uses TRBV6-5 with TRBJ1-1; D call uncertain. CDR3 size: 15 residues. The germline CDR1 and CDR2 sequences are MNHEY and SVGAGI. The ends were cut back, 7 bases at V and 4 bases at J, with 19 bases in the middle. CDR3 in amino acids: CASTLLPQSGTEAFF. CDR3 nucleotide sequence: TGTGCCAGCACCCTCCTCCCACAGTCGGGCACTGAAGCTTTCTTT.

V is TRBV2 and J is TRBJ1-4, with TRBD1 identical over 7 bases. Germline CDR1 and CDR2: SNHLY and FYNNEI. Trimming at V came to 6 bases and at J to 8 bases, leaving 12 bases not matched to a gene. The CDR3 extends over 15 amino acids. Here the CDR3 reads CASSQGGPLVEKLFF. In nucleotides, the CDR3 is TGTGCCAGCAGCCAGGGGGGGCCCCTTGTGGAAAAACTGTTTTTT.

The gene calls are TRBV5-1 and TRBJ2-3; D might be TRBD1 (6 bases). CDR3 length: 14 residues. V was clipped by 0 bases and J by 4 bases, with 9 bases between them. Germline V gene data show CDR1 as SGHRS and CDR2 as YFSETQ. CDR3 nucleotides: TGCGCCAGCAGCTTGGCGCAGGGGTCAGATACGCAGTATTTT. As protein: CASSLAQGSDTQYF.

The V gene is TRBV5-6, the J gene TRBJ2-2; D unclear. The CDR3 has 17 residues. The germline gives CDR1 SGHDT, CDR2 YYEEEE. Trimming took 0 bases from V and 1 from J, leaving 13 bases between them. CDR3 in DNA: TGTGCCAGCAGCTTGGGTCGGGTCATATTGAACACCGGGGAGCTGTTTTTT. Its translation is CASSLGRVILNTGELFF. Using reference TRBV5-6 and TRBJ2-2 for the parts outside the CDR3, the full variable domain is DAGVTQSPTHLIKTRGQQVTLRCSPKSGHDTVSWYQQALGQGPQFIFQYYEEEERQRGNFPDRFSGHQFPNYSSELNVNALLLGDSALYLCASSLGRVILNTGELFFGEGSRLTVL.

This clone was detected only once. This chain joins TRBV7-9 and TRBJ2-7; a weak D match, TRBD1 (5 bases). The V and J ends lost 5 bases and 6 bases respectively, with 14 bases between them. Germline CDR1 SEHNR, CDR2 FQNEAQ (reference sequence). This CDR3 has 13 residues. The CDR3 DNA reads as TGTGCCAGCAGCGGCCCTGTGGGGCTCGAGCAGTACTTC. It encodes CASSGPVGLEQYF.

The rearrangement links TRBV10-1 to TRBJ1-2; no definite D call. The germline gives CDR1 WNHNN, CDR2 SYGVQD (reference sequence). There are 13 residues in the CDR3. Trimming cost V 8 bases and J 1 base, with 11 bases left between them. In DNA form, the CDR3 reads TGCGCCAGCTCTATGGGTTATAACTATGGCTACACCTTC. Translated, it gives CASSMGYNYGYTF.

The chain joins TRBV5-4 to TRBJ2-1; D possibly matches TRBD1 or TRBD2 (5 bases each). The CDR3 covers 16 residues. The V and J ends lost 0 bases and 8 bases respectively, with 18 bases between them. The germline gives CDR1 SGHNT, CDR2 YYREEE (reference sequence). This CDR3 is CASSLVPGLGVDEQFF. CDR3 sequence (DNA): TGTGCCAGCAGCTTGGTGCCAGGCCTGGGGGTCGATGAGCAGTTCTTC.

The chain uses TRBV10-1 and TRBJ2-7; D gene uncertain. The CDR3 spans 16 residues. Trimming stripped 4 bases from V and 4 bases from J, with 20 bases between. Germline V gene sequence: CDR1 WNHNN, CDR2 SYGVQD (reference sequence). CDR3: CASSGGVIAGSYEQYF. CDR3 coding DNA: TGCGCCAGCAGTGGTGGGGTTATCGCCGGTTCGTACGAGCAGTACTTC.

The CDR3 sequence is CASSEWVGYNEQFF. Here the CDR3 DNA reads TGTGCCAGCAGTGAATGGGTAGGGTACAATGAGCAGTTCTTC. The V call is TRBV2, the J call TRBJ2-1, with D hard to call. Germline-derived CDR1 and CDR2 are SNHLY and FYNNEI. This CDR3 spans 14 amino acids. Trimming removed 2 bases at V and 4 bases at J, with 9 bases between. Together with reference TRBV2 and TRBJ2-1, the CDR3 gives the full variable domain: EPEVTQTPSHQVTQMGQEVILRCVPISNHLYFYWYRQILGQKVEFLVSFYNNEISEKSEIFDDQFSVERPDGSNFTLKIRSTKLEDSAMYFCASSEWVGYNEQFFGPGTRLTVL.

The V and J genes are TRBV7-2 and TRBJ2-1; 10 bases are shared with TRBD1. Germline loops: CDR1 SGHTA, CDR2 FQGNSA. Trimming cost V 5 bases and J 15 bases; bases outside gene matches: 10. The CDR3 loop spans 13 amino acids. CDR3 in DNA: TGTGCCAGCAGCCCAAGACAGGGGGCCTTTTCGTTCTTC. It encodes CASSPRQGAFSFF.